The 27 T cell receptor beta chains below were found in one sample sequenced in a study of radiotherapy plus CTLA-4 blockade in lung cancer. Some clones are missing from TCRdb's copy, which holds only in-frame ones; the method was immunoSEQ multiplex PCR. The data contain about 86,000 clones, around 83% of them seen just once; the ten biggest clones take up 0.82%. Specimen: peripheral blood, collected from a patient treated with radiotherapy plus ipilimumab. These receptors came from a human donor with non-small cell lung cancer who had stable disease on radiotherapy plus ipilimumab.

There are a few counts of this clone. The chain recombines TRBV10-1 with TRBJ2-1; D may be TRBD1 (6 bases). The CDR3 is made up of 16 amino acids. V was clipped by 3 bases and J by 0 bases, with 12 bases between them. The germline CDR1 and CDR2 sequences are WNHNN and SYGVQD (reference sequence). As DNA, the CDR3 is TGCGCCAGCAGTGAAAAACAGGGAAGCTCCTACAATGAGCAGTTCTTC. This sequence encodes CASSEKQGSSYNEQFF.

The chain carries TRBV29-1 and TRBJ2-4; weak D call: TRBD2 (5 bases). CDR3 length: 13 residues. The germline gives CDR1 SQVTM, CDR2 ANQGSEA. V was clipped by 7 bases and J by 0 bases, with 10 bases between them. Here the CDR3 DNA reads TGCAGCGGCCTAGGAGGAGCCAAAAACATTCAGTACTTC. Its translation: CSGLGGAKNIQYF.

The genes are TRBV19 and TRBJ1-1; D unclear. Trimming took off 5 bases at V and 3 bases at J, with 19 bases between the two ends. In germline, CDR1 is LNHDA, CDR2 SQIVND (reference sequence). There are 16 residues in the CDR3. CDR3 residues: CASSAGDPPSDTEAFF. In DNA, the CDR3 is TGTGCCAGTAGTGCTGGAGATCCACCGTCAGACACTGAAGCTTTCTTT.

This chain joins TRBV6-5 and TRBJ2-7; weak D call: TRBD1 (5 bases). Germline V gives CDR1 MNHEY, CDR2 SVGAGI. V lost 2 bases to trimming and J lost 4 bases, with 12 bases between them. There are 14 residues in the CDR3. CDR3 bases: TGTGCCAGCAGTTACACGCAGGGTAATTACGAGCAGTACTTC. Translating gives CASSYTQGNYEQYF.

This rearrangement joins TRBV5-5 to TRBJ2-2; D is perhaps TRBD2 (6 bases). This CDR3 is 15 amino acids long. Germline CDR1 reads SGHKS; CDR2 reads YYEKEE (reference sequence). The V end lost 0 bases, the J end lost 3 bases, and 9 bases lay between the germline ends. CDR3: CASSLAPSDTGELFF. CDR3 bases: TGTGCCAGCAGCTTGGCCCCTAGCGACACCGGGGAGCTGTTTTTT.

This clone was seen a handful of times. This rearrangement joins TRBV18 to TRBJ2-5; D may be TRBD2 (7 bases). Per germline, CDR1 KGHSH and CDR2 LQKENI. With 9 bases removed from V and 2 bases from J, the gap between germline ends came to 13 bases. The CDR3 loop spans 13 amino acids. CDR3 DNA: TGTGCCAGTAGGGCGGGGGCACAAGAGACCCAGTACTTC. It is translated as CASRAGAQETQYF.

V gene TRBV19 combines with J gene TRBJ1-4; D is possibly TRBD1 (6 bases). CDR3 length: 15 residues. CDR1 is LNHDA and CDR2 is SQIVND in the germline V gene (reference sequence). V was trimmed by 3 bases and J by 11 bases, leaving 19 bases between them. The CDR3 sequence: CASSIGTTDPRKLFF. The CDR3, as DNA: TGTGCCAGTAGTATCGGGACAACCGATCCCCGGAAACTGTTTTTT.

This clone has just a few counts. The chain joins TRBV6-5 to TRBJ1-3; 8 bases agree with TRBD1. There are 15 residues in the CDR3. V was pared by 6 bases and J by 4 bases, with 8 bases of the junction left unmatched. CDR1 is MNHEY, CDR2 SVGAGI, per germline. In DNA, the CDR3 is TGTGCCAGCAGCCGTGCCCGACAGGGGGGAAACACCATATATTTT. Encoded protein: CASSRARQGGNTIYF.

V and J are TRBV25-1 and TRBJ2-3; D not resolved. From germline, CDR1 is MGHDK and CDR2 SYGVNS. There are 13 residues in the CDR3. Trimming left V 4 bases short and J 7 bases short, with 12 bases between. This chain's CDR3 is CASSGGPPNTQYF. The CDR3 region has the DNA TGTGCCAGCAGTGGAGGACCGCCGAATACGCAGTATTTT. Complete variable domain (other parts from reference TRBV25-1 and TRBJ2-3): EADIYQTPRYLVIGTGKKITLECSQTMGHDKMYWYQQDPGMELHLIHYSYGVNSTEKGDLSSESTVSRIRTEHFPLTLESARPSHTSQYLCASSGGPPNTQYFGPGTRLTVL.

DNA for the CDR3: TGTGCCAGCAGTCCGGACAGGGTGGGCTCCTACAATGAGCAGTTCTTC. This translates into CASSPDRVGSYNEQFF. The genes are TRBV6-6 and TRBJ2-1, with TRBD1 identical over 8 bases. CDR1 is MNHNY and CDR2 is SVGAGI in the germline V gene (reference sequence). The CDR3 has 16 amino acids. V was pared by 5 bases and J by 0 bases, with 6 bases of the junction left unmatched.

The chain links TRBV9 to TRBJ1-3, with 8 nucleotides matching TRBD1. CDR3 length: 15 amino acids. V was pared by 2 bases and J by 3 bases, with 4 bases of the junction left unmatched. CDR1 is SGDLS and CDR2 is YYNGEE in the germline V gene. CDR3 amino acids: CASSVTGGGGNTIYF. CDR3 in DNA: TGTGCCAGCAGCGTTACAGGGGGTGGTGGAAACACCATATATTTT. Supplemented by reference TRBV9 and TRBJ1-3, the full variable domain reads DSGVTQTPKHLITATGQRVTLRCSPRSGDLSVYWYQQSLDQGLQFLIQYYNGEERAKGNILERFSAQQFPDLHSELNLSSLELGDSALYFCASSVTGGGGNTIYFGEGSWLTVV.

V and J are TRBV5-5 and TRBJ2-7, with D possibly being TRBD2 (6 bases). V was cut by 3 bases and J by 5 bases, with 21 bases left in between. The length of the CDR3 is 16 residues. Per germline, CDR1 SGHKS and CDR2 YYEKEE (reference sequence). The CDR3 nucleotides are TGTGCCAGCAGCTGGAGGGGTCAGCTGGGAAGACACGAGCAGTACTTC. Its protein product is CASSWRGQLGRHEQYF.

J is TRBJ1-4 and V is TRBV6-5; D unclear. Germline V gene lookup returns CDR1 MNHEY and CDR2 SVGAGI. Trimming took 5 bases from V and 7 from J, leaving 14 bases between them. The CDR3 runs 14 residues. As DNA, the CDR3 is TGTGCCAGCAGTCTTAGGATTGAGGCTGAAAAACTGTTTTTT. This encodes CASSLRIEAEKLFF.

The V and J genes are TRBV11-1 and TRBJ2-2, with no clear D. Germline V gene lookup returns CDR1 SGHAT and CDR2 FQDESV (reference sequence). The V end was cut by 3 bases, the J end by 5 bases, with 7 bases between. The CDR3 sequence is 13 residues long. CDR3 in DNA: TGTGCCAGCAGCTTGAGGCGGACCGGGGAGCTGTTTTTT. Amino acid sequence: CASSLRRTGELFF.

This chain's CDR3 is CAWSSPGTGYGYTF. For the CDR3, the DNA is TGTGCCTGGAGTTCCCCCGGGACAGGGTATGGCTACACCTTC. The rearrangement uses TRBV30 and TRBJ1-2; TRBD1 aligns across 9 bases. CDR1 and CDR2 (germline): GTSNPN, SVGIG (reference sequence). Trimming at V came to 2 bases and at J to 5 bases, leaving 6 bases not matched to a gene. CDR3 length equals 14 residues.

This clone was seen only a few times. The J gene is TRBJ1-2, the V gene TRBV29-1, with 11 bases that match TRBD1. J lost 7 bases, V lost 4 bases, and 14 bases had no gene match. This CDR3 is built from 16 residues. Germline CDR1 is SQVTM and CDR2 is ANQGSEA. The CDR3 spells CSVVRDRGTRGGGYTF. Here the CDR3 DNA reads TGCAGCGTTGTGAGGGACAGGGGGACTCGCGGTGGTGGCTACACCTTC.

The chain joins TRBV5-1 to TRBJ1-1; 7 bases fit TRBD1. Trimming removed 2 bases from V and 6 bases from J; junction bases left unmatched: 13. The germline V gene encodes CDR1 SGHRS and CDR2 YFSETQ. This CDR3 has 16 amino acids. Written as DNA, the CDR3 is TGCGCCAGCAGCTTAGGGCTAGACAGGGTTGGGGCTGAAGCTTTCTTT. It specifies CASSLGLDRVGAEAFF.

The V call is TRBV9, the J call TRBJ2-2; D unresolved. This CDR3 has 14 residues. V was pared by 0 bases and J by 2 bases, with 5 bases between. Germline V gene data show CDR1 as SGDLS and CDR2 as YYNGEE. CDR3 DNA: TGTGCCAGCAGCGTAGTGTCCAACACCGGGGAGCTGTTTTTT. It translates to CASSVVSNTGELFF.

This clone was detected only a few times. CDR3 residues: CASSRITGAATNTEAFF. The DNA for the CDR3 is TGTGCCAGCAGTCGTATTACAGGGGCGGCTACGAACACTGAAGCTTTCTTT. The gene calls are TRBV2 and TRBJ1-1, with 7 bases lining up with TRBD1. The CDR3 has 17 residues. From germline, CDR1 is SNHLY and CDR2 FYNNEI. With 5 bases clipped from V and 1 base from J, the junction kept 13 bases outside the gene matches.

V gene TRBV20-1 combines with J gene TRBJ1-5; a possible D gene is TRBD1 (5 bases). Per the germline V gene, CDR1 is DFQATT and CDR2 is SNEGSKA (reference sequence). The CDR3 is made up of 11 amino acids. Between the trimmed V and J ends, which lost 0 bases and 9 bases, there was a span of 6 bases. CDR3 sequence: CSARDGGPQHF. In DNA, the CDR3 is TGCAGTGCTAGAGATGGGGGGCCCCAGCATTTT.

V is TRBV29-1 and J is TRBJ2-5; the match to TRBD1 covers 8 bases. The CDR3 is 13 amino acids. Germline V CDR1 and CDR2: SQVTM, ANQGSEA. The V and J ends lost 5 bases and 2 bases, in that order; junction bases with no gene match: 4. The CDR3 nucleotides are TGCAGCGTTACAGGGGGATGGCAAGAGACCCAGTACTTC. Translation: CSVTGGWQETQYF.

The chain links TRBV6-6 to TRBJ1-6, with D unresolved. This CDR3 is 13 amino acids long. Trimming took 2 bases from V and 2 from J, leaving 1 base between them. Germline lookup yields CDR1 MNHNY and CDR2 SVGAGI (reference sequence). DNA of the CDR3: TGTGCCAGCAGTTACCCCTATAATTCACCCCTCCACTTT. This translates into CASSYPYNSPLHF.

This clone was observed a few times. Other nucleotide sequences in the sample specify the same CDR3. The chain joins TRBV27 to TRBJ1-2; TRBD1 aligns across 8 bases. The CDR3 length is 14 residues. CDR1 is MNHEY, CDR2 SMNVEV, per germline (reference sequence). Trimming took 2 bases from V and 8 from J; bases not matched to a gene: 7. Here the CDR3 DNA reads TGTGCCAGCAGTTTAACAGGGGGGGGAGAAGGCTACACCTTC. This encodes CASSLTGGGEGYTF.

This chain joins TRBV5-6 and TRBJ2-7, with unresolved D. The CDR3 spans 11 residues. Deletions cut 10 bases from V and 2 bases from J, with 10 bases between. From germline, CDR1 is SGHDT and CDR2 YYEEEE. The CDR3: CALLMAYEQYF. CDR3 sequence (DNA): TGTGCCCTGCTTATGGCCTACGAGCAGTACTTC.

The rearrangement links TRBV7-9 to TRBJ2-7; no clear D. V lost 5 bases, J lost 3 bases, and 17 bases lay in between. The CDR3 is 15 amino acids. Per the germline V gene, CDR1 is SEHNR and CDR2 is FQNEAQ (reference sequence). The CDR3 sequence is CASSPTLGINYEQYF. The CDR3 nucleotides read TGTGCCAGCAGCCCCACGCTGGGCATCAACTACGAGCAGTACTTC.

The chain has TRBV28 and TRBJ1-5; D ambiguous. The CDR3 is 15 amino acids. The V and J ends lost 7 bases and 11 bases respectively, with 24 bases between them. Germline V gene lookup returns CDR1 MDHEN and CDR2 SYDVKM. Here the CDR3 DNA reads TGTGCCAGCACTGTAGGCGCGGGGTCGGGTTTTTCCCAGCATTTT. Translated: CASTVGAGSGFSQHF.

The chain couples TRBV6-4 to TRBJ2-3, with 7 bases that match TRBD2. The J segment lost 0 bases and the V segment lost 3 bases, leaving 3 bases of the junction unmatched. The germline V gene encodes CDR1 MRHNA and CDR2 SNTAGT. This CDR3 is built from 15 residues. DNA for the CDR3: TGTGCCAGCAGTGAACAAGCGGGGAGCACAGATACGCAGTATTTT. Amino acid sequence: CASSEQAGSTDTQYF.